Listed below are T cell receptor beta chains from one sample, sequenced in a study of T-cell memory formation after mild COVID-19. TCRdb reprocessed the 5' RACE reads with MiXCR, giving one entry per CDR3 protein. The table shows about 130,000 distinct CDR3 sequences, with roughly 24% occurring only once. The sample comprised PBMCs or a T cell subset sorted from them (not recorded which). The receptors stem from an adult woman who had mild COVID-19 (a few samples of this study predate the infection). Cell type and time point are not known. The CDR3 runs from the conserved cysteine through the conserved F or W. A D gene is named only where the DNA matches it firmly. A row's size may be missing; if present it is once, few, many or a size class.

D	V	J	size	DNA	CDR3
TRBD1	TRBV7-6	TRBJ2-6	.	TGTGCCAGCAGCTCCCAACCTCCGGGACAGCTCTCTGGGGCCAACGTCCTGACTTTC	CASSSQPPGQLSGANVLTF
.	TRBV7-3	TRBJ2-1	.	TGTGCCAGCAGCCGGGGGTTCACGGGTAAGGATGAGCAGTTCTTC	CASSRGFTGKDEQFF
.	TRBV27	TRBJ1-4	few	TGTGCCAGCAGTTCCTCGTTCCTCCTTACTAATGAAAAACTGTTTTTT	CASSSSFLLTNEKLFF
TRBD1	TRBV29-1	TRBJ2-5	few	TGCAGCGTTCTACACGACAGGGGAGAGACCCAGTACTTC	CSVLHDRGETQYF
TRBD2	TRBV20-1	TRBJ2-1	.	TGCAGTGCTAGAGATCTCGGGGGGTGGGACAATGAGCAGTTCTTC	CSARDLGGWDNEQFF
.	TRBV3-1	TRBJ2-3	few	TGTGCCAGCAGCCAAGGCTTAGTGGGGCCAGATACGCAGTATTTT	CASSQGLVGPDTQYF
TRBD2	TRBV29-1	TRBJ2-1	few	TGCAGCGTTCCTACTAGCGGGAGCAACAATGAGCAGTTCTTC	CSVPTSGSNNEQFF
TRBD1	TRBV6-5	TRBJ2-3	few	TGTGCCAGCAGTTACTCTCAGAGGGGGCCCACAGATACGCAGTATTTT	CASSYSQRGPTDTQYF
TRBD2	TRBV4-2	TRBJ2-2	few	TGTGCCAGCACCAGCGGGATAGACACCGGGGAGCTGTTTTTT	CASTSGIDTGELFF
.	TRBV3-1	TRBJ1-4	few	TGTGCCAGCAGCCGTGTGGGAGCAACTAATGAAAAACTGTTTTTT	CASSRVGATNEKLFF
.	TRBV7-9	TRBJ2-5	.	TGTGCCAGCAGCACTGACATCTTCTGGGAGACCCAGTACTTC	CASSTDIFWETQYF
.	TRBV7-2	TRBJ2-4	.	TGTGCCAGCAGTTTAATCAGGGGAGGGAACGAAAACATTCAGTACTTC	CASSLIRGGNENIQYF
TRBD1	TRBV6-5	TRBJ1-1	once	TGTGCCAGCAGGGACGGGCGGGACAGGGAGGTTTCGGGTGAAGCTTTCTTT	CASRDGRDREVSGEAFF
.	TRBV3-1	TRBJ2-1	few	TGTGCCAGCAGCTCTCCCCTTTGGGAACTCTACAATGAGCAGTTCTTC	CASSSPLWELYNEQFF
.	TRBV7-3	TRBJ2-2	.	TGTGCCAGCAGCTTAGGGCATGGCACCGGGGAGCTGTTTTTT	CASSLGHGTGELFF
TRBD2	TRBV7-2	TRBJ2-2	few	TGTGCCAGCAGCTTAGTCGGAGGGCTAGCGGACAACACCGGGGAGCTGTTTTTT	CASSLVGGLADNTGELFF
.	TRBV7-3	TRBJ2-1	.	TGTGCCAGCAGTCCACATCTAGCGCCTTCCTACAATGAGCAGTTCTTC	CASSPHLAPSYNEQFF
.	TRBV11-2	TRBJ2-3	few	TGTGCCAGCAGCTTAACAGATCCCACAGATACGCAGTATTTT	CASSLTDPTDTQYF
TRBD2	TRBV20-1	TRBJ2-7	.	TGCAGTGCCCGCGGGGGGGATAACGAGCAGTACTTC	CSARGGDNEQYF
TRBD2	TRBV25-1	TRBJ2-5	.	TGTGCCAGCAGTCCTAACCAGCTAGCGGGAGTCCAAGAGACCCAGTACTTC	CASSPNQLAGVQETQYF
TRBD1	TRBV7-9	TRBJ2-1	.	TGTGCCAGCAGCCGGGGACAGGAAAGGATCAATGAGCAGTTCTTC	CASSRGQERINEQFF
.	TRBV6-2/TRBV6-3	TRBJ1-2	few	TGTGCCACCCAGGACTATGGCTACACCTTC	CATQDYGYTF
TRBD2	TRBV6-4	TRBJ2-3	many	TGTGCCAGCAGTCCTGGACTAGCGGGAGGCACAGATACGCAGTATTTT	CASSPGLAGGTDTQYF
.	TRBV6-5	TRBJ2-5	.	TGTGCCAGCAGTTACTGGCAGGGTGAGGAGACCCAGTACTTC	CASSYWQGEETQYF
.	TRBV29-1	TRBJ1-2	.	TGCAGCGTTGAAAGAGCGGCCGACTATGGCTACACCTTC	CSVERAADYGYTF
TRBD2	TRBV27	TRBJ2-3	.	TGTGCCAGCAGTGGGACTAGCGGGGGGGCGCTCACAGATACGCAGTATTTT	CASSGTSGGALTDTQYF
.	TRBV20-1	TRBJ2-7	.	TGCAGTGCTAACCGACCGGGACCACAGCCATCCGAGCAGTACTTC	CSANRPGPQPSEQYF
.	TRBV9	TRBJ2-7	few	TGTGCCAGCAGCGACTTTGGGGAGGGGGCGAGCGAGCAGTACTTC	CASSDFGEGASEQYF
TRBD2	TRBV5-1	TRBJ2-3	few	TGCGCCAGCAGCCACTGGACTAGCGGGAGCACAGATACGCAGTATTTT	CASSHWTSGSTDTQYF